Presented here are 28 T cell receptor beta chains from one specimen sequenced in a study of blood T cells in healthy people across ages. Through a sample-barcoded 5' primer and a J-beta primer mix, a second PCR was run for roughly 6 to 12 cycles. TCRdb recomputed calls from the 5' RACE reads with MiXCR, one row per CDR3 protein. The sample has around 900,000 distinct CDR3 sequences; 51% are singletons. Sequencing used blood. The receptors come from a woman aged 55-69 years in good health.

This rearrangement joins TRBV6-2 or TRBV6-3 to TRBJ2-7, with unresolved D. Germline CDR1 and CDR2: MNHEY and SVGEGT. V lost 7 bases to trimming and J lost 1 base, with 11 bases between them. The CDR3 extends over 13 amino acids. CDR3 residues: CASTSSASYEQYF. In nucleotides, the CDR3 is TGTGCCAGCACTTCCAGCGCTTCCTACGAGCAGTACTTC.

This clonotype was counted only a few times. This chain uses TRBV24-1 with TRBJ2-5, with D maybe TRBD2 (5 bases). There are 14 residues in the CDR3. CDR1 and CDR2 (germline): KGHDR, SFDVKD. V was cut by 9 bases and J by 4 bases, with 17 bases left in between. As DNA, the CDR3 is TGTGCCACCGGAGGATCAGAGAACATAGAGACCCAGTACTTC. Its translation is CATGGSENIETQYF.

The chain recombines TRBV11-3 with TRBJ2-1; D is ambiguous. CDR3 length: 14 residues. V lost 2 bases, J lost 6 bases, and 11 bases lay in between. The germline gives CDR1 SGHNT, CDR2 YENEEA. CDR3 DNA sequence: TGTGCCAGCAGCTTATCCGAGGTTTCCAATGAGCAGTTCTTC. This encodes CASSLSEVSNEQFF.

This clonotype occurred a few times. V is TRBV29-1 and J is TRBJ2-1; the match to TRBD2 covers 7 bases. CDR1 is SQVTM and CDR2 is ANQGSEA in the germline V gene. Losses at the gene ends were 4 bases for V and 0 bases for J; bases not matched to a gene: 9. The CDR3 covers 16 residues. The CDR3 DNA follows: TGCAGCGTTGGGGGTCTAGCGGAGAGCTCCTACAATGAGCAGTTCTTC. Protein sequence: CSVGGLAESSYNEQFF.

The chain is built from TRBV5-1 and TRBJ2-7, with 7 nucleotides matching TRBD1. In germline, CDR1 is SGHRS, CDR2 YFSETQ. This CDR3 is 15 amino acids long. V lost 0 bases, J lost 4 bases, and 7 bases stayed unmatched. In nucleotides, the CDR3 is TGCGCCAGCAGCTTGGACGGACAGGTGATTTACGAGCAGTACTTC. This sequence encodes CASSLDGQVIYEQYF.

The genes are TRBV27 and TRBJ2-1; TRBD2 aligns across 11 bases. CDR3 length equals 14 residues. After removal of 6 bases from V and 7 bases from J, the junction contained 5 bases not matched to a gene. The germline V gene has CDR1 MNHEY and CDR2 SMNVEV (reference sequence). CDR3 DNA: TGTGCCAGCAGCCCTTTAGCGGGAGGGAATGAGCAGTTCTTC. Its translation: CASSPLAGGNEQFF.

This clonotype has only a few counts. This chain connects TRBV5-1 to TRBJ2-7; 7 bases are shared with TRBD2. The CDR3 loop spans 15 amino acids. Germline V lookup: CDR1 SGHRS, CDR2 YFSETQ. The ends lost 0 bases at V and 0 bases at J; junction bases unmatched: 3. The CDR3 nucleotides read TGCGCCAGCAGCTTGGCCGGGACTAACTCCTACGAGCAGTACTTC. Amino acid sequence: CASSLAGTNSYEQYF. Filled out from reference TRBV5-1 and TRBJ2-7, the complete variable domain reads KAGVTQTPRYLIKTRGQQVTLSCSPISGHRSVSWYQQTPGQGLQFLFEYFSETQRNKGNFPGRFSGRQFSNSRSEMNVSTLELGDSALYLCASSLAGTNSYEQYFGPGTRLTVT.

The gene calls are TRBV20-1 and TRBJ2-2; the D gene is possibly TRBD2 (6 bases). The V gene's germline CDR1 is DFQATT and CDR2 SNEGSKA (reference sequence). Trimming left V 5 bases short and J 2 bases short, with 12 bases between. The CDR3 totals 14 residues. CDR3 protein: CSAPGRGNTGELFF. The CDR3 DNA follows: TGCAGTGCTCCTGGGCGGGGTAACACCGGGGAGCTGTTTTTT.

This chain's CDR3 is CASSLLAGWVDMRYF. The CDR3 region has the DNA TGTGCCAGCAGCTTATTAGCGGGATGGGTAGATATGCGGTATTTT. The rearrangement joins TRBV7-2 to TRBJ2-3; 8 bases are a match to TRBD2. Germline V gene sequence: CDR1 SGHTA, CDR2 FQGNSA. CDR3 length equals 15 residues. J lost 14 bases, V lost 2 bases, and 15 bases had no gene match.

This clonotype was observed at least ten times. The V gene is TRBV6-6, the J gene TRBJ2-7; 9 positions agree with TRBD1. After removal of 4 bases from V and 0 bases from J, the junction contained 4 bases not matched to a gene. The CDR3 loop spans 15 amino acids. Germline values: CDR1 MNHNY, CDR2 SVGAGI (reference sequence). CDR3 DNA sequence: TGTGCCAGCAGTTTGGGACAGGGTTTCTCCTACGAGCAGTACTTC. Amino acid sequence: CASSLGQGFSYEQYF.

The chain recombines TRBV11-2 with TRBJ2-7; 7 bases align to TRBD1. The CDR3 spans 13 residues. Germline CDR1 and CDR2: SGHAT and FQNNGV. V lost 5 bases and J lost 3; bases outside the gene matches: 4. The CDR3 nucleotides are TGTGCCAGCAGCGGGACAGAATACTACGAGCAGTACTTC. Protein: CASSGTEYYEQYF.

V gene TRBV7-9 combines with J gene TRBJ2-1; possibly TRBD1 for D (5 bases). This CDR3 comprises 15 residues. The V and J ends lost 2 bases and 5 bases respectively, with 13 bases between them. CDR1 is SEHNR and CDR2 is FQNEAQ in the germline V gene (reference sequence). DNA of the CDR3: TGTGCCAGCAGCTTAAAAAGCAGGGTGAACAATGAGCAGTTCTTC. It translates to CASSLKSRVNNEQFF.

The V gene is TRBV5-1, the J gene TRBJ2-7; 11 bases fit TRBD2. The CDR3 is 18 residues long. Germline assignment: CDR1 SGHRS and CDR2 YFSETQ. Trimming took 1 base from V and 3 from J; bases not matched to a gene: 12. The CDR3 sequence is CASSLSSGGAGGDYEQYF. Written as DNA, the CDR3 is TGCGCCAGCAGCTTGAGTAGCGGGGGGGCAGGGGGAGACTACGAGCAGTACTTC.

J is TRBJ2-3 and V is TRBV10-1; D unclear. The length of the CDR3 is 13 residues. Trimming removed 3 bases from V and 6 bases from J, with 10 bases in between. Germline V gene data show CDR1 as WNHNN and CDR2 as SYGVQD (reference sequence). The chain's CDR3 is CASSDNSWDTQYF. The CDR3 DNA reads TGCGCCAGCAGTGACAACAGTTGGGATACGCAGTATTTT.

The sample holds a few counts of this clonotype. V gene TRBV4-3 combines with J gene TRBJ2-1, with D possibly TRBD2 on 6 matching bases. The closer fit of TRBJ2-7 to the DNA end suggests the J call may be wrong. The CDR3 extends over 16 amino acids. In germline, CDR1 is LGHNA, CDR2 YSLEER. CDR3 sequence (DNA): TGCGCCAGCAGCCGAATGCGAGGGAGGCAGTACAATGAGCAGTACTTC. It codes for CASSRMRGRQYNEQYF.

J is TRBJ2-3 and V is TRBV4-2, with unresolved D. CDR1 and CDR2 from the germline V gene are LGHNA and YNFKEQ. V was shortened by 3 bases and J by 6 bases, with 10 bases between the two germline ends. The CDR3 is made up of 13 amino acids. As DNA, the CDR3 is TGTGCCAGCAGCCACTCCGGGTGGGATACGCAGTATTTT. Its translation is CASSHSGWDTQYF.

The genes are TRBV4-1 and TRBJ2-1; 7 nucleotides align to TRBD2. This CDR3 region has 15 residues. CDR1 is MGHRA and CDR2 is YSYEKL in the germline V gene. Germline trimming cut 5 bases from V and 4 bases from J; bases unmatched to any gene: 8. CDR3 nucleotide sequence: TGCGCCAGCAGCACAACTAGCGCCGCGTACAATGAGCAGTTCTTC. It translates to CASSTTSAAYNEQFF.

In regard to this clonotype: This may arise from a read error, as a much more abundant clone is one base away. This sequence joins TRBV5-5 and TRBJ2-1; 7 positions agree with TRBD1. The assigned J gene may be wrong: the sequence end matches TRBJ2-7 better. Germline V gives CDR1 SGHKS, CDR2 YYEKEE (reference sequence). There are 14 residues in the CDR3. The CDR3 spells CASSLETGNYEQYF. The CDR3 region has the DNA TGTGCCAGCAGCTTGGAGACAGGGAATTACGAGCAGTACTTC.

The DNA for the CDR3 is TGTGCCAGCAGTTCGAGAGAATTCGAGCAGTACTTC. Protein product: CASSSREFEQYF. This sequence joins TRBV28 and TRBJ2-7; D is uncertain. Deletions cut 4 bases from V and 6 bases from J, with 10 bases between. Germline CDR1 and CDR2: MDHEN and SYDVKM. The CDR3 covers 12 residues.

The chain is built from TRBV10-3 and TRBJ1-4; possible D gene TRBD1, 5 bases. The CDR3 consists of 15 residues. Germline values: CDR1 ENHRY, CDR2 SYGVKD. V lost 8 bases to trimming and J lost 7 bases, with 20 bases between them. The CDR3 DNA is TGTGCCATCGCCACGGTGACGGGGGTGTTTGAAAAACTGTTTTTT. This codes for CAIATVTGVFEKLFF.

V gene TRBV10-3 combines with J gene TRBJ2-1; D unresolved. This CDR3 contains 12 residues. Germline V lookup: CDR1 ENHRY, CDR2 SYGVKD. V was cut by 4 bases and J by 9 bases, with 10 bases left in between. The CDR3 here is CAISGVDGEQFF. The CDR3 DNA follows: TGTGCCATCAGTGGCGTCGACGGTGAGCAGTTCTTC.

This clonotype is a singleton in its sample. At one end the junction does not follow the germline gene, possibly because of a read error. The V and J genes are TRBV6-2 or TRBV6-3 and TRBJ2-7, with unresolved D. The CDR3 extends over 13 amino acids. CDR1 is MNHEY and CDR2 is SVGEGT in the germline V gene. The chain's CDR3 is CTSTGASPYEQYF. DNA for the CDR3: TGTACCAGCACCGGAGCCTCCCCCTACGAGCAGTACTTC.

The CDR3, as DNA: TGTGCCAGCAGCGTAGGTAATAGCGGGGGGAATTGGGCAGATACGCAGTATTTT. The encoded protein is CASSVGNSGGNWADTQYF. The chain joins TRBV9 to TRBJ2-3; 10 bases match TRBD2. Germline CDR1 reads SGDLS; CDR2 reads YYNGEE. CDR3 length equals 18 residues. Trimming at V came to 0 bases and at J to 4 bases, leaving 11 bases not matched to a gene.

V and J are TRBV2 and TRBJ1-2; D possibly corresponds to TRBD1 (5 bases). CDR1 is SNHLY and CDR2 is FYNNEI in the germline V gene. Trimming took off 6 bases at V and 3 bases at J, with 11 bases between the two ends. The CDR3 consists of 13 residues. The CDR3 spells CASRGDGHYGYTF. CDR3 nucleotide sequence: TGTGCCAGCAGGGGGGACGGACACTATGGCTACACCTTC.

This clonotype was counted a few times. J is TRBJ2-3 and V is TRBV10-3; TRBD1 matches 8 bases. Germline-derived CDR1 and CDR2 are ENHRY and SYGVKD. The CDR3 runs to 14 residues. V gave up 2 bases and J gave up 5 bases; unmatched junction bases: 3. The CDR3 protein is CAISEGQGGDTQYF. CDR3 bases: TGTGCCATCAGTGAGGGACAGGGAGGAGATACGCAGTATTTT.

The chain uses TRBV6-2 or TRBV6-3 and TRBJ2-7; 10 bases match TRBD1. Near its end, the DNA agrees better with TRBJ2-4, so the J call may be wrong. Germline V gives CDR1 MNHEY, CDR2 SVGEGT. CDR3 length: 15 amino acids. The CDR3 protein is CASSFGTGELNIQYF. The CDR3 bases are TGTGCCAGCAGTTTCGGGACAGGGGAATTAAACATTCAGTACTTC.

This clonotype was seen a few times. This sequence joins TRBV18 and TRBJ2-7; D is possibly TRBD1 (5 bases). The V end was cut by 5 bases, the J end by 4 bases, with 18 bases between. This CDR3 spans 15 amino acids. Germline V gene sequence: CDR1 KGHSH, CDR2 LQKENI. CDR3 protein: CASSTSMTEVYEQYF. CDR3 coding DNA: TGTGCCAGCTCAACATCGATGACAGAAGTTTACGAGCAGTACTTC.

The V call is TRBV7-2, the J call TRBJ2-3; D uncertain. The CDR3 loop spans 13 amino acids. Germline values: CDR1 SGHTA, CDR2 FQGNSA. V shed 5 bases and J shed 3 bases, with 9 bases lying between them. CDR3 in DNA: TGTGCCAGCAGCCGGATGGATACAGATACGCAGTATTTT. This gives the protein CASSRMDTDTQYF. The variable domain in full, with the rest retrieved from reference TRBV7-2 and TRBJ2-3, is GAGVSQSPSNKVTEKGKDVELRCDPISGHTALYWYRQSLGQGLEFLIYFQGNSAPDKSGLPSDRFSAERTGGSVSTLTIQRTQQEDSAVYLCASSRMDTDTQYFGPGTRLTVL.